The T cell receptor (beta chain) under discussion was sequenced for a study of T cells in Graves' hyperthyroidism and ophthalmopathy. This clonotype was counted ten times or more. Using RNA transcripts as the source, TCR beta CDR3 regions were amplified. The HTBI primer set drove a first-round RT-PCR of the TCR CDR3. One entry per CDR3 protein, called by TCRdb with MiXCR from the multiplex PCR reads. The profile covers 600,000 or so distinct CDR3 sequences, with around 16% appearing a single time and 3.8% taken by the ten largest. Patients counted as stable if ophthalmopathy did not develop within 18 months. Criteria for exclusion of patients were uncontrolled infection, other autoimmune disease, pregnancy or lactation. Fresh peripheral blood, about 9.6 ml, yielded the PBMCs. The sequenced material came from blood. This clonotype originated in a woman in her 30s with Graves' hyperthyroidism.

The CDR3: CASSKSGGRETQYF. CDR3 DNA: TGTGCCAGCAGCAAATCAGGGGGTCGGGAGACCCAGTACTTC. This chain joins TRBV2 and TRBJ2-5; TRBD1 aligns across 7 bases. Germline assignment: CDR1 SNHLY and CDR2 FYNNEI. The J segment lost 5 bases and the V segment lost 6 bases, leaving 9 bases of the junction unmatched. CDR3 length: 14 amino acids. Supplemented by reference TRBV2 and TRBJ2-5, the full variable domain reads EPEVTQTPSHQVTQMGQEVILRCVPISNHLYFYWYRQILGQKVEFLVSFYNNEISEKSEIFDDQFSVERPDGSNFTLKIRSTKLEDSAMYFCASSKSGGRETQYFGPGTRLLVL.